Shown below are 21 T cell receptor beta chains from a single sample sequenced in a study of cytomegalovirus exposure and HLA in healthy donors. Primers for the PCR totalled 60 Vbeta and 13 Jbeta. TCRdb keeps only in-frame clones here, not all; method: immunoSEQ multiplex PCR. The sample lists about 110,000 clones; approximately 80% were seen once. The sample comprised PBMCs. Receptor source: a male donor in good health and CMV-seronegative.

The chain is built from TRBV30 and TRBJ2-7; tentative D call: TRBD2 (7 bases). The CDR3 has 13 residues. Germline V gene data show CDR1 as GTSNPN and CDR2 as SVGIG (reference sequence). V was trimmed by 5 bases and J by 6 bases, leaving 17 bases between them. DNA for the CDR3: TGTGCCTGGGATACGGGGGGAGGGGGCGAGCAGTACTTC. It encodes CAWDTGGGGEQYF. Full variable domain (outside the CDR3, taken from reference TRBV30 and TRBJ2-7): SQTIHQWPATLVQPVGSPLSLECTVEGTSNPNLYWYRQAAGRGLQLLFYSVGIGQISSEVPQNLSASRPQDRQFILSSKKLLLSDSGFYLCAWDTGGGGEQYFGPGTRLTVT.

V and J are TRBV28 and TRBJ2-7; 7 nucleotides align to TRBD2. Losses at the gene ends were 7 bases for V and 1 base for J; bases not matched to a gene: 1. The germline V gene has CDR1 MDHEN and CDR2 SYDVKM. This CDR3 is built from 12 residues. CDR3 region: CASMGGSYEQYF. The CDR3, as DNA: TGTGCCAGCATGGGGGGGTCCTACGAGCAGTACTTC.

The rearrangement joins TRBV5-6 to TRBJ2-7; TRBD1 matches 12 bases. The V gene end was trimmed by 6 bases and the J gene end by 5 bases; junction bases not matched to a gene: 6. The CDR3 extends over 14 amino acids. Per the germline V gene, CDR1 is SGHDT and CDR2 is YYEEEE. CDR3 sequence (DNA): TGTGCCAGCATGGGACAGGGGGCCGGGGACGAGCAGTACTTC. The encoded protein is CASMGQGAGDEQYF.

The chain joins TRBV19 to TRBJ1-5; D remains ambiguous. There are 13 residues in the CDR3. From germline, CDR1 is LNHDA and CDR2 SQIVND (reference sequence). V was trimmed by 6 bases and J by 8 bases, leaving 14 bases between them. CDR3 amino acids: CASSPRSFEPQHF. The CDR3 coding sequence is TGTGCCAGTAGCCCACGGAGCTTCGAGCCCCAGCATTTT.

In nucleotides, the CDR3 is TGTGCCAGCAGTTTAACTATCAACTCGAACACTGAAGCTTTCTTT. It codes for CASSLTINSNTEAFF. This chain connects TRBV27 to TRBJ1-1; D call uncertain. There are 15 residues in the CDR3. The V gene lost 2 bases and the J gene lost 1 base, with 11 bases spanning the gap. CDR1 MNHEY and CDR2 SMNVEV come from the germline V gene (reference sequence).

The V and J genes are TRBV11-2 and TRBJ2-7; perhaps TRBD1 as D (6 bases). The germline V gene has CDR1 SGHAT and CDR2 FQNNGV. This CDR3 is 17 amino acids long. V was trimmed by 8 bases and J by 6 bases, leaving 29 bases between them. The CDR3 loop reads CASAYAIGGDPRIEQYF. The CDR3 region has the DNA TGTGCCAGCGCTTATGCCATAGGGGGAGACCCTCGAATCGAGCAGTACTTC.

The chain combines TRBV6-1 with TRBJ2-7; 11 bases are a match to TRBD2. This CDR3 comprises 13 residues. Trimming removed 11 bases from V and 2 bases from J; junction bases left unmatched: 5. CDR1 and CDR2 from the germline V gene are MNHNS and SASEGT. The CDR3 DNA follows: TGTGCCGGAGGGACTAGCGGCACCTACGAGCAGTACTTC. This codes for CAGGTSGTYEQYF.

The chain links TRBV5-5 to TRBJ1-5; possible D gene TRBD1, 6 bases. The CDR3 is made up of 14 amino acids. Germline V lookup: CDR1 SGHKS, CDR2 YYEKEE (reference sequence). Trimming stripped 1 base from V and 5 bases from J, with 10 bases between. CDR3 in amino acids: CASSLRGRDQPQHF. The CDR3 DNA reads as TGTGCCAGCAGCTTGAGGGGGAGGGATCAGCCCCAGCATTTT.

The V call is TRBV7-8, the J call TRBJ2-5, with D possibly being TRBD1 (6 bases). CDR1 is SGHVS, CDR2 FQNEAQ, per germline. V lost 1 base to trimming and J lost 11 bases, with 23 bases between them. This CDR3 comprises 16 residues. The CDR3 is CASSLVLARGLGEQYF. The CDR3 coding sequence is TGTGCCAGCAGCTTAGTGTTGGCCAGGGGCTTGGGGGAGCAGTACTTC.

V and J are TRBV9 and TRBJ1-4, with a weak D call TRBD1 (6 bases). Germline V gives CDR1 SGDLS, CDR2 YYNGEE. Between the trimmed V and J ends, which lost 0 bases and 2 bases, there was a span of 8 bases. The CDR3 is 15 residues long. CDR3 loop: CASSVVGATNEKLFF. CDR3 DNA: TGTGCCAGCAGCGTAGTGGGGGCGACTAATGAAAAACTGTTTTTT.

The J gene is TRBJ2-5, the V gene TRBV4-1, with D unresolved. TRBJ2-7 matches the DNA end more closely, so the J call is doubtful. This CDR3 contains 13 residues. CDR1 is MGHRA, CDR2 YSYEKL, per germline. The DNA for the CDR3 is TGCGCCAGCAGCCAAGCACAGTCTCTCGAGCAGTACTTC. Residues: CASSQAQSLEQYF.

This clone has just one count. The chain is built from TRBV18 and TRBJ1-1; tentative D call: TRBD1 (6 bases). CDR1 is KGHSH and CDR2 is LQKENI in the germline V gene. V was clipped by 3 bases and J by 0 bases, with 8 bases between them. The CDR3 length is 14 residues. CDR3 DNA sequence: TGTGCCAGCTCACCGGACAGTATGAACACTGAAGCTTTCTTT. It translates to CASSPDSMNTEAFF.

The chain carries TRBV7-9 and TRBJ2-2; 12 positions agree with TRBD2. V lost 1 base and J lost 4; bases outside the gene matches: 1. There are 16 residues in the CDR3. Germline lookup yields CDR1 SEHNR and CDR2 FQNEAQ (reference sequence). The CDR3 here is CASSLGGLAGTGELFF. DNA of the CDR3: TGTGCCAGCAGCTTAGGGGGACTAGCGGGCACCGGGGAGCTGTTTTTT.

The J gene is TRBJ2-7, the V gene TRBV2; D not resolved. The germline V gene encodes CDR1 SNHLY and CDR2 FYNNEI. CDR3 length: 11 residues. V was shortened by 0 bases and J by 6 bases, with 3 bases between the two germline ends. Here the CDR3 reads CASSEAAEQYF. The CDR3 DNA reads as TGTGCCAGCAGTGAAGCGGCCGAGCAGTACTTC.

The chain recombines TRBV25-1 with TRBJ1-2; 7 bases align to TRBD1. The CDR3 length is 14 residues. With V trimmed by 6 bases and J by 5 bases, 9 bases remained unmatched. Germline assignment: CDR1 MGHDK and CDR2 SYGVNS. DNA for the CDR3: TGTGCCAGCAGCCCGACAGGGTCGGGGTATGGCTACACCTTC. Its protein is CASSPTGSGYGYTF.

This clone has only a few counts. The genes are TRBV6-5 and TRBJ2-7; a possible D gene is TRBD2 (5 bases). V lost 6 bases and J lost 6, with 9 bases in between. The CDR3 is made up of 11 amino acids. Germline loops: CDR1 MNHEY, CDR2 SVGAGI. CDR3 sequence (DNA): TGTGCCAGCAGCTTAGGACTCGAGCAGTACTTC. Residues: CASSLGLEQYF.

The V gene is TRBV7-8, the J gene TRBJ2-7, with 9 bases aligning to TRBD1. CDR1 and CDR2 from the germline V gene are SGHVS and FQNEAQ. The length of the CDR3 is 14 residues. J lost 4 bases, V lost 1 base, and 2 bases had no gene match. The CDR3 reads CASSLVGTGYEQYF. In DNA form, the CDR3 reads TGTGCCAGCAGCTTAGTGGGGACAGGGTACGAGCAGTACTTC. Using reference TRBV7-8 and TRBJ2-7 for the parts outside the CDR3, the full variable domain is GAGVSQSPRYKVAKRGQDVALRCDPISGHVSLFWYQQALGQGPEFLTYFQNEAQLDKSGLPSDRFFAERPEGSVSTLKIQRTQQEDSAVYLCASSLVGTGYEQYFGPGTRLTVT.

This chain joins TRBV6-4 and TRBJ1-6, with TRBD1 identical over 9 bases. The trim removed 2 bases at V and 7 bases at J, leaving 6 bases unmatched. This CDR3 comprises 16 residues. CDR1 is MRHNA, CDR2 SNTAGT, per germline. CDR3 sequence: CASSDSSGQGNSPLHF. In DNA, the CDR3 is TGTGCCAGCAGTGACAGTTCGGGACAGGGCAATTCACCCCTCCACTTT.

This chain links TRBV30 with TRBJ2-5; unclear D gene. The J call may be wrong; the DNA end is better matched by TRBJ2-7. Germline loops: CDR1 GTSNPN, CDR2 SVGIG (reference sequence). The CDR3 is 14 residues long. The CDR3 protein is CAGMSGTYAYEQYF. CDR3 sequence (DNA): TGTGCCGGGATGTCAGGCACCTACGCATACGAGCAGTACTTC.

This chain's CDR3 is CASSWGGYNEQFF. The CDR3 DNA is TGTGCCAGCAGCTGGGGGGGTTACAATGAGCAGTTCTTC. V and J are TRBV7-2 and TRBJ2-1, with 7 bases identical to TRBD2. The CDR3 contains 13 residues. Germline CDR1 is SGHTA and CDR2 is FQGNSA. With 4 bases clipped from V and 4 bases from J, the junction kept 1 base outside the gene matches. The variable domain in full, completed from reference TRBV7-2 and TRBJ2-1, reads GAGVSQSPSNKVTEKGKDVELRCDPISGHTALYWYRQSLGQGLEFLIYFQGNSAPDKSGLPSDRFSAERTGGSVSTLTIQRTQQEDSAVYLCASSWGGYNEQFFGPGTRLTVL.

This clone was picked up a small number of times. V and J are TRBV2 and TRBJ1-5, with 9 bases lining up with TRBD1. The CDR3 has 14 amino acids. The V gene end was trimmed by 3 bases and the J gene end by 6 bases; junction bases not matched to a gene: 3. Germline-derived CDR1 and CDR2 are SNHLY and FYNNEI. The CDR3 spells CASSDTGGVQPQHF. The CDR3 DNA is TGTGCCAGCAGTGATACAGGGGGCGTTCAGCCCCAGCATTTT.